Given below is one T cell receptor (beta chain) in context. The antigen is unknown. Every sample had a minimum of 6 million PBMCs isolated. The sample belongs to a study of blood T cells in healthy people across ages. General study results and limits: Fewer expanded clones and more diversity marked long-lived versus aged donors.

The CDR3 is made up of 12 amino acids. Germline V gene data show CDR1 as MNHEY and CDR2 as SMNVEV (reference sequence). V was clipped by 6 bases and J by 15 bases; unmatched bases: 11. Sample-barcoded 5' priming and a J-beta primer mix drove a second PCR of roughly 6 to 12 cycles. TCRdb reanalysed the 5' RACE reads using MiXCR and keeps one entry per CDR3 protein. The sample records 780,000 or so distinct CDR3 sequences, more than 50% being singletons. Sample: blood. The clonotype was recovered from a man aged 35-49 years in good health. The V and J genes are TRBV27 and TRBJ2-1; TRBD1 aligns across 7 bases. This CDR3 is CASRRGQAPWFF. DNA for the CDR3: TGTGCCAGCAGACGAGGACAGGCCCCGTGGTTCTTC.